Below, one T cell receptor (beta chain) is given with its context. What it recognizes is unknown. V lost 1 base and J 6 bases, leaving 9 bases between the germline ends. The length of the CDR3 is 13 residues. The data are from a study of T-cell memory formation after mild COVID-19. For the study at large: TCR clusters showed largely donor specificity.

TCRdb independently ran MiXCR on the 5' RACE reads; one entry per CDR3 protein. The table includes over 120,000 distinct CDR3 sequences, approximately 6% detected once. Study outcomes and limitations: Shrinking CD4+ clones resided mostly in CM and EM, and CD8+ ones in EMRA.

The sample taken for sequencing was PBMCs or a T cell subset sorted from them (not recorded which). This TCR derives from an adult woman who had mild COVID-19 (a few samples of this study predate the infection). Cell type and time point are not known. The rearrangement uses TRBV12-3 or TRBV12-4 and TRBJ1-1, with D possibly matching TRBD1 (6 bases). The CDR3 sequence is CASSLGGASEAFF. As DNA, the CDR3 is TGTGCCAGCAGTTTAGGGGGGGCCTCTGAAGCTTTCTTT.